The clone carrying this T cell receptor (beta chain) was observed once. The V gene's germline CDR1 is SGHTS and CDR2 YDEGEE. This CDR3 contains 14 residues. Trimming took off 0 bases at V and 4 bases at J, with 10 bases between the two ends. Survey-level TCR beta sequencing used the immunoSEQ assay. Assay: immunoSEQ multiplex PCR; the TCRdb copy retains only in-frame clones and omits some. The sample contains about 68,000 clones, 93% of which appear only once. The clonotype comes from a man aged 40-49 years with rheumatoid arthritis. This chain uses TRBV5-8 with TRBJ1-1, with a weak D call TRBD1 (5 bases). The material sequenced was PBMCs. The CDR3: CASSLVQGRTEAFF. DNA of the CDR3: TGTGCCAGCAGCTTGGTTCAGGGACGCACTGAAGCTTTCTTT.